Below are 29 T cell receptor beta chains sequenced from a single sample in a study of siplizumab effects on memory and regulatory T cells. Clones were read by immunoSEQ multiplex PCR, and TCRdb kept only the in-frame ones, dropping some. The sample consists of 20,000 or so clones, 44% of them appearing once. No antigen has been assigned to these receptors. Mixed lymphocyte reaction cells were cocultured at 37°C for 5 to 7 days. Sequencing was performed on CFSE-low (dividing) CD4+ T cells sorted from an allogeneic mixed lymphocyte reaction. The receptors were sampled from a human donor in good health; the cells came from an allogeneic mixed lymphocyte reaction. Some clones in this sample may be carry-over from other donors' samples.

The rearrangement joins TRBV6-5 to TRBJ2-7; D gene uncertain. In germline, CDR1 is MNHEY, CDR2 SVGAGI. The V gene lost 6 bases and the J gene lost 7 bases, with 16 bases spanning the gap. The CDR3 runs 13 residues. The CDR3 DNA is TGTGCCAGCAGCGACCCGCCCTCGAGGGAGCAGTACTTC. Translating gives CASSDPPSREQYF.

This clone was seen just once. The V and J genes are TRBV5-5 and TRBJ1-5, with D uncertain. This CDR3 has 13 residues. V lost 4 bases, J lost 5 bases, and 10 bases lay in between. CDR1 and CDR2 (germline): SGHKS, YYEKEE (reference sequence). The CDR3 sequence is CASSRALDQPQHF. The CDR3 DNA reads as TGTGCCAGCAGCCGCGCTCTGGATCAGCCCCAGCATTTT.

The V call is TRBV6-6, the J call TRBJ1-1; maybe TRBD1 (5 bases). The V end lost 0 bases, the J end lost 5 bases, and 7 bases lay between the germline ends. Per germline, CDR1 MNHNY and CDR2 SVGAGI (reference sequence). The CDR3 length is 13 residues. CDR3 region: CASSYSAGTEAFF. The DNA for the CDR3 is TGTGCCAGCAGTTACTCGGCAGGGACTGAAGCTTTCTTT.

This clone was seen at least ten times. The chain carries TRBV7-2 and TRBJ2-2, with D possibly matching TRBD2 (6 bases). V lost 4 bases to trimming and J lost 7 bases, with 10 bases between them. Germline loops: CDR1 SGHTA, CDR2 FQGNSA. CDR3 length: 13 amino acids. CDR3 DNA: TGTGCCAGCAGCTACGTCGGGGGCGGGGAGCTGTTTTTT. Translating gives CASSYVGGGELFF.

The gene calls are TRBV29-1 and TRBJ1-2; D is possibly TRBD1 (5 bases). The V end lost 4 bases, the J end lost 4 bases, and 19 bases lay between the germline ends. Germline CDR1 and CDR2: SQVTM and ANQGSEA. CDR3 length equals 15 residues. CDR3 nucleotide sequence: TGCAGCGTTGTTCCCCCTGGGGCAGGGACCTATGGCTACACCTTC. Translated, it gives CSVVPPGAGTYGYTF.

This chain joins TRBV9 and TRBJ2-1; 9 nucleotides line up with TRBD2. The junction had 5 bases not matched to a gene; V was cut back by 4 bases and J by 0 bases. This CDR3 contains 16 residues. CDR1 SGDLS and CDR2 YYNGEE come from the germline V gene. CDR3: CASSPSGVDSYNEQFF. The CDR3 coding sequence is TGTGCCAGCAGCCCTAGCGGGGTAGACTCCTACAATGAGCAGTTCTTC.

The gene calls are TRBV6-1 and TRBJ1-2, with D possibly matching TRBD1 (6 bases). Germline CDR1 MNHNS, CDR2 SASEGT. V was clipped by 2 bases and J by 8 bases, with 9 bases between them. This CDR3 has 12 amino acids. CDR3 residues: CASSESGDGYTF. CDR3 sequence (DNA): TGTGCCAGCAGTGAATCAGGGGACGGCTACACCTTC.

The rearrangement joins TRBV11-2 to TRBJ2-5; TRBD1 or TRBD2 may be the D gene (5 bases each). The CDR3 sequence is 16 residues long. Trimming removed 1 base from V and 0 bases from J, with 12 bases in between. From germline, CDR1 is SGHAT and CDR2 FQNNGV. The CDR3: CASSLVVGADQETQYF. DNA for the CDR3: TGTGCCAGCAGCTTAGTCGTCGGGGCAGACCAAGAGACCCAGTACTTC.

This clone was counted a few times. This chain connects TRBV28 to TRBJ2-7, with 12 bases matching TRBD1. The V and J ends lost 8 bases and 4 bases, in that order; junction bases with no gene match: 3. Per germline, CDR1 MDHEN and CDR2 SYDVKM. The CDR3 extends over 13 amino acids. The CDR3 protein is CASGTGGRYEQYF. The CDR3 nucleotides read TGTGCCAGCGGGACAGGGGGCAGGTACGAGCAGTACTTC.

This clone was recorded only once. This chain links TRBV6-1 with TRBJ2-7; no clear D. V was pared by 8 bases and J by 4 bases, with 15 bases between. Germline V gene sequence: CDR1 MNHNS, CDR2 SASEGT. The length of the CDR3 is 13 residues. CDR3 loop: CASCLPPLYEQYF. For the CDR3, the DNA is TGTGCCAGCTGCCTCCCCCCGCTTTACGAGCAGTACTTC.

The chain joins TRBV6-5 to TRBJ2-7; TRBD2 agrees at 8 bases. V was clipped by 4 bases and J by 10 bases; unmatched bases: 9. The CDR3 has 13 amino acids. Germline-derived CDR1 and CDR2 are MNHEY and SVGAGI. CDR3 nucleotide sequence: TGTGCCAGCAGTTTACGAGCGGGGGCCCCTCAGTACTTC. This codes for CASSLRAGAPQYF.

This clone was picked up a small number of times. The CDR3 nucleotides read TGTGCCAGCAGCTTCGCAGGGCCGAACACTGAAGCTTTCTTT. This sequence encodes CASSFAGPNTEAFF. The gene calls are TRBV7-8 and TRBJ1-1, with a tentative D call TRBD1 (5 bases). Germline loops: CDR1 SGHVS, CDR2 FQNEAQ. V gave up 3 bases and J gave up 1 base, with 9 bases separating them. CDR3 length: 14 amino acids.

The table lists this clone with a few counts. The V call is TRBV7-2, the J call TRBJ2-2; D is unclear. The CDR3 has 11 residues. From germline, CDR1 is SGHTA and CDR2 FQGNSA. Deletions cut 5 bases from V and 8 bases from J, with 6 bases between. Here the CDR3 reads CASSPWGELFF. The DNA for the CDR3 is TGTGCCAGCAGCCCGTGGGGGGAGCTGTTTTTT.

This rearrangement joins TRBV5-1 to TRBJ1-6, with D perhaps TRBD1 (5 bases). Per the germline V gene, CDR1 is SGHRS and CDR2 is YFSETQ. Trimming removed 1 base at V and 7 bases at J, with 15 bases between. This CDR3 is built from 16 residues. The CDR3, as DNA: TGCGCCAGCAGCTTGAATTTCGGGACTCAGAATTCACCCCTCCACTTT. This gives the protein CASSLNFGTQNSPLHF.

This sequence joins TRBV27 and TRBJ2-2; 9 bases match TRBD2. The V segment lost 4 bases and the J segment 4 bases; nucleotides outside the gene matches: 7. The CDR3 runs to 16 residues. The V gene's germline CDR1 is MNHEY and CDR2 SMNVEV (reference sequence). CDR3 bases: TGTGCCAGCAGTTCGGTAGCGGGAGTAGGCACCGGGGAGCTGTTTTTT. This sequence encodes CASSSVAGVGTGELFF.

This chain joins TRBV5-5 and TRBJ1-5; D not certain. Trimming cost V 0 bases and J 1 base, with 8 bases left between them. Germline CDR1 SGHKS, CDR2 YYEKEE (reference sequence). This CDR3 is built from 15 residues. The CDR3 region has the DNA TGTGCCAGCAGCTTGGCGTCAGAGAGCAATCAGCCCCAGCATTTT. Amino acids: CASSLASESNQPQHF.

This clone was picked up one time. The chain uses TRBV5-1 and TRBJ2-2, with 8 nucleotides matching TRBD1. The CDR3 totals 16 residues. CDR1 is SGHRS, CDR2 YFSETQ, per germline. V gave up 4 bases and J gave up 6 bases; unmatched junction bases: 11. CDR3 loop: CASSTLGQGGAGELFF. CDR3 DNA sequence: TGCGCCAGCAGCACCCTTGGACAGGGAGGCGCCGGGGAGCTGTTTTTT.

In this sample, this clone turned up a few times. This rearrangement joins TRBV18 to TRBJ2-5; 10 bases are a match to TRBD1. There are 16 residues in the CDR3. CDR1 KGHSH and CDR2 LQKENI come from the germline V gene. V trimming: 5 bases; J trimming: 0 bases; junction bases outside the gene matches: 6. The CDR3 bases are TGTGCCAGCTCATGGACAGGGGGTGCGTACCAAGAGACCCAGTACTTC. Translating gives CASSWTGGAYQETQYF.

This chain connects TRBV5-1 to TRBJ1-2, with D possibly matching TRBD1 (6 bases). Trimming removed 0 bases from V and 8 bases from J, with 11 bases in between. Germline V lookup: CDR1 SGHRS, CDR2 YFSETQ. The CDR3 has 13 amino acids. The CDR3 reads CASSLAGARGYTF. CDR3 sequence (DNA): TGCGCCAGCAGCTTGGCGGGGGCGAGGGGCTACACCTTC.

This clone appeared a few times. The rearrangement uses TRBV15 and TRBJ2-6; a weak D match, TRBD2 (6 bases). Trimming shortened V by 4 bases and J by 13 bases, and 17 bases separated the two germline ends. The germline V gene has CDR1 LNHNV and CDR2 YYDKDF (reference sequence). The CDR3 loop spans 14 amino acids. The CDR3 coding sequence is TGTGCCACCAGCACTCGGACTACCTCTCGGGTCCTGACTTTC. Translation: CATSTRTTSRVLTF. Together with reference TRBV15 and TRBJ2-6, the CDR3 gives the full variable domain: DAMVIQNPRYQVTQFGKPVTLSCSQTLNHNVMYWYQQKSSQAPKLLFHYYDKDFNNEADTPDNFQSRRPNTSFCFLDIRSPGLGDTAMYLCATSTRTTSRVLTFGAGSRLTVL.

The chain recombines TRBV7-2 with TRBJ2-7, with D possibly being TRBD1 (5 bases). Germline CDR1 is SGHTA and CDR2 is FQGNSA. V lost 2 bases, J lost 1 base, and 9 bases lay in between. The CDR3 is made up of 14 amino acids. The chain's CDR3 is CASSLSGISYEQYF. The CDR3 nucleotides read TGTGCCAGCAGCTTATCAGGGATTTCCTACGAGCAGTACTTC. Supplemented by reference TRBV7-2 and TRBJ2-7, the full variable domain reads GAGVSQSPSNKVTEKGKDVELRCDPISGHTALYWYRQSLGQGLEFLIYFQGNSAPDKSGLPSDRFSAERTGGSVSTLTIQRTQQEDSAVYLCASSLSGISYEQYFGPGTRLTVT.

The genes are TRBV19 and TRBJ1-2; 7 bases are shared with TRBD1. CDR1 is LNHDA and CDR2 is SQIVND in the germline V gene (reference sequence). J gave up 4 bases and V 7 bases, and 12 bases lay outside the gene matches. The CDR3 has 15 amino acids. CDR3: CASNPIRGGIYGYTF. The CDR3 DNA sequence: TGTGCCAGTAATCCCATTAGAGGGGGCATCTATGGCTACACCTTC.

In its sample, this clone ranks as medium-sized. The gene calls are TRBV19 and TRBJ2-1; D is uncertain. This CDR3 contains 15 residues. V lost 3 bases to trimming and J lost 0 bases, with 9 bases between them. Germline loops: CDR1 LNHDA, CDR2 SQIVND (reference sequence). The CDR3 is CASSILESSYNEQFF. CDR3 DNA: TGTGCCAGTAGTATCTTGGAGAGCTCCTACAATGAGCAGTTCTTC. The full variable domain, completed using reference TRBV19 and TRBJ2-1, is DGGITQSPKYLFRKEGQNVTLSCEQNLNHDAMYWYRQDPGQGLRLIYYSQIVNDFQKGDIAEGYSVSREKKESFPLTVTSAQKNPTAFYLCASSILESSYNEQFFGPGTRLTVL.

This clone was seen only a few times. The chain combines TRBV7-9 with TRBJ2-7; 9 nucleotides agree with TRBD1. V lost 6 bases, J lost 5 bases, and 8 bases stayed unmatched. This CDR3 comprises 14 residues. CDR1 SEHNR and CDR2 FQNEAQ come from the germline V gene (reference sequence). DNA of the CDR3: TGTGCCAGCAGACCCGGGACAGGGAGGAACGAGCAGTACTTC. Its translation: CASRPGTGRNEQYF.

The chain joins TRBV6-5 to TRBJ2-5; D ambiguous. Germline-derived CDR1 and CDR2 are MNHEY and SVGAGI. This CDR3 spans 15 amino acids. The germline V and J ends were trimmed by 2 bases and 9 bases, with 19 bases remaining between them. CDR3 DNA: TGTGCCAGCAGTTACCCCCAGGTTACAGTTCTGTCCCAGTACTTC. It specifies CASSYPQVTVLSQYF.

This chain joins TRBV6-5 and TRBJ1-2; 7 bases match TRBD1. Trimming took 2 bases from V and 7 from J; bases not matched to a gene: 4. Per germline, CDR1 MNHEY and CDR2 SVGAGI. The CDR3 loop spans 13 amino acids. The CDR3 here is CASSYRQGGGYTF. The CDR3 region has the DNA TGTGCCAGCAGTTACCGACAGGGTGGTGGCTACACCTTC.

The rearrangement links TRBV6-5 to TRBJ2-3, with TRBD2 matching over 8 bases. Per germline, CDR1 MNHEY and CDR2 SVGAGI. The J segment lost 5 bases and the V segment lost 6 bases, leaving 1 base of the junction unmatched. The CDR3 loop spans 12 amino acids. This CDR3 reads CASSGRGDTQYF. The CDR3 region has the DNA TGTGCCAGCAGCGGGAGGGGAGATACGCAGTATTTT.

The chain has TRBV19 and TRBJ2-2; 7 bases are shared with TRBD1. In germline, CDR1 is LNHDA, CDR2 SQIVND (reference sequence). With 7 bases clipped from V and 3 bases from J, the junction kept 8 bases outside the gene matches. This CDR3 region has 15 residues. As DNA, the CDR3 is TGTGCCAGTACCATTACAGGGGTGGACACCGGGGAGCTGTTTTTT. This translates into CASTITGVDTGELFF. Full variable domain (outside the CDR3, taken from reference TRBV19 and TRBJ2-2): DGGITQSPKYLFRKEGQNVTLSCEQNLNHDAMYWYRQDPGQGLRLIYYSQIVNDFQKGDIAEGYSVSREKKESFPLTVTSAQKNPTAFYLCASTITGVDTGELFFGEGSRLTVL.

This chain joins TRBV7-2 and TRBJ1-1, with D possibly being TRBD1 (6 bases). Germline assignment: CDR1 SGHTA and CDR2 FQGNSA. This CDR3 contains 15 residues. V shed 5 bases and J shed 1 base, with 14 bases lying between them. The CDR3 DNA reads TGTGCCAGCAGCCCCAGGGGTCCACAGAACACTGAAGCTTTCTTT. This sequence encodes CASSPRGPQNTEAFF.